This record covers a single T cell receptor beta chain. Its matching antigen is unknown. The data derive from a study of cytomegalovirus exposure and HLA in healthy donors. For the study at large: In a later analysis, the roughly 120 validation repertoires were reported to have used the same platform as the 650 to 800 first-cohort repertoires.

The CDR3 spans 12 residues. Germline V gene data show CDR1 as GTSNPN and CDR2 as SVGIG (reference sequence). V was pared by 8 bases and J by 4 bases, with 5 bases of the junction left unmatched. Study-level points and caveats: In vitro, three CMV-associated chains proved specific for CMV antigens. First-cohort TCR clusters tended to co-occur in the 90 to 150 validation repertoires, a later analysis found. Rarity marked most TCR sequences, yet some public TCRs occurred in many donors.

The table came from immunoSEQ multiplex PCR; TCRdb's copy has only in-frame clones and leaves some out. The sample yields 150,000 to 200,000 clones, about 85% seen once. Sequenced input: PBMCs. The sequence came from a man between 18 and 29 years old in good health and CMV-seropositive. The rearrangement links TRBV30 to TRBJ1-1, with 9 bases aligning to TRBD1. DNA for the CDR3: TGTGCCGCAATGACAGGGGGCACTGAAGCTTTCTTT. Translating gives CAAMTGGTEAFF.